This T cell receptor (beta chain) derives from a study of T-cell reconstitution after alpha-beta-depleted transplantation in children. This clonotype was seen just once. During its preparation, the TCRbeta library received unique molecular identifiers. TCRdb passed the PCR reads through MiXCR, listing each CDR3 protein once. The profile shows approximately 650,000 distinct CDR3 sequences, roughly 14% of them singletons. This CDR3 comprises 18 residues. Germline CDR1 and CDR2: SGHAT and FQNNGV. The specimen was PBMCs, collected before TCRalphabeta/CD19-depleted stem cell transplant. The genes are TRBV11-2 and TRBJ2-7, with 11 bases that match TRBD2. Near its end, the DNA agrees better with TRBJ2-1, so the J call may be wrong. The TCR sequence derives from a girl aged 2 to 9 with congenital amegakaryocytic thrombocytopenia, due to receive a stem cell transplant. In DNA, the CDR3 is TGTGCCAGCAGCCCCAGGGCCCTAACTAGCGGGAGCTCCTACGAGCAGTTCTTC. It specifies CASSPRALTSGSSYEQFF.